This entry lists 11 T cell receptor beta chains sequenced from one sample in a study of response to subunit inactivated influenza vaccine. TCRdb fed the RT-PCR reads into MiXCR, producing one record per CDR3 protein. Of approximately 250,000 distinct CDR3 sequences in the sample, 12% were seen once. The sample in question was non-naive T cells sorted from PBMCs, obtained about 14 days before vaccination. These receptors originate from a man in his fifties or sixties who received an inactivated influenza vaccine.

This clonotype was counted only a few times. The V and J genes are TRBV12-3 or TRBV12-4 and TRBJ2-7, with 8 bases that match TRBD2. V dropped 5 bases and J dropped 5; count of bases not matched to a gene: 5. The CDR3 runs 13 residues. CDR3 sequence: CASSPPTSDEQYF. The CDR3, as DNA: TGTGCCAGCAGTCCGCCGACTAGCGACGAGCAGTACTTC.

The gene calls are TRBV20-1 and TRBJ2-3, with 8 nucleotides matching TRBD2. Germline V gene sequence: CDR1 DFQATT, CDR2 SNEGSKA (reference sequence). V lost 7 bases and J lost 5; bases outside the gene matches: 5. This CDR3 is built from 12 residues. In nucleotides, the CDR3 is TGCAGTGTGGCGGGGGGAAGAGATACGCAGTATTTT. It is translated as CSVAGGRDTQYF.

This sequence joins TRBV12-3 or TRBV12-4 and TRBJ2-5, with D possibly being TRBD2 (6 bases). CDR3 size: 13 residues. V dropped 3 bases and J dropped 9 bases, with 14 bases sitting between them. The CDR3 coding sequence is TGTGCCAGCAGTTTTCAACGGCCGGGGGCCCAGTACTTC. Its protein product is CASSFQRPGAQYF.

This chain uses TRBV29-1 with TRBJ2-7, with 7 bases fitting TRBD2. In germline, CDR1 is SQVTM, CDR2 ANQGSEA. The trim removed 5 bases at V and 6 bases at J, leaving 7 bases unmatched. This CDR3 has 12 amino acids. CDR3 in DNA: TGCAGCGTTCGGACTAGTTTTCTCGAGCAGTACTTC. Amino acids: CSVRTSFLEQYF.

This clonotype has a handful of counts. V is TRBV6-2 or TRBV6-3 and J is TRBJ2-1; 13 bases fit TRBD2. CDR1 is MNHEY and CDR2 is SVGEGT in the germline V gene. The CDR3 length is 15 residues. J was trimmed by 6 bases and V by 6 bases; bases with no gene match: 5. The CDR3 region is CASSRLAGGGNEQFF. CDR3 nucleotide sequence: TGTGCCAGCAGCCGACTAGCGGGAGGAGGCAATGAGCAGTTCTTC.

Ten or more counts support this clonotype. The chain joins TRBV4-3 to TRBJ2-2; D is possibly TRBD1 (5 bases). Germline CDR1 LGHNA, CDR2 YSLEER. Trimming left V 0 bases short and J 2 bases short, with 16 bases between. The CDR3 is 18 residues long. The CDR3 reads CASSQDFFQGTNTGELFF. In DNA, the CDR3 is TGCGCCAGCAGCCAAGACTTTTTCCAGGGAACTAACACCGGGGAGCTGTTTTTT.

The chain employs TRBV12-3 or TRBV12-4 and TRBJ2-3; tentatively, D is TRBD2 (7 bases). Between the trimmed V and J ends, which lost 8 bases and 9 bases, there was a span of 18 bases. The CDR3 length is 13 residues. The CDR3 sequence is CASGLGGQNTQYF. The CDR3 DNA reads as TGTGCCAGCGGACTCGGGGGGCAGAACACGCAGTATTTT.

In its sample, this clonotype was seen many times. The chain uses TRBV4-1 and TRBJ2-7; D call uncertain. Germline V CDR1 and CDR2: MGHRA, YSYEKL. The V end lost 1 base, the J end lost 6 bases, and 16 bases lay between the germline ends. This CDR3 has 15 residues. CDR3 DNA: TGCGCCAGCAGCCAAGTGACCGTGGGTCTTGCCGAGCAGTACTTC. Amino acid sequence: CASSQVTVGLAEQYF.

The gene calls are TRBV11-2 and TRBJ2-7, with D tentatively TRBD1 or TRBD2 (5 bases each). The CDR3 has 14 residues. The V end was cut by 5 bases, the J end by 2 bases, with 13 bases between. Germline V gene sequence: CDR1 SGHAT, CDR2 FQNNGV. The CDR3 here is CASSETGRTYEQYF. The CDR3 nucleotides are TGTGCCAGCAGCGAGACGGGACGTACCTACGAGCAGTACTTC.

The chain uses TRBV20-1 and TRBJ2-6; D is undetermined. The germline V gene has CDR1 DFQATT and CDR2 SNEGSKA (reference sequence). The CDR3 runs 14 residues. V gave up 7 bases and J gave up 0 bases, with 10 bases separating them. The CDR3, as DNA: TGCAGTGGAACCCGGGCCTCTGGGGCCAACGTCCTGACTTTC. This codes for CSGTRASGANVLTF.

This clonotype was recorded at least ten times. The CDR3, as DNA: TGTGCCAGCAGCTTAGATCTCGGCGATGGCTACACCTTC. This encodes CASSLDLGDGYTF. V usage is TRBV11-2 and J usage is TRBJ1-2, with unresolved D. This CDR3 contains 13 residues. With 0 bases removed from V and 6 bases from J, the gap between germline ends came to 8 bases. Germline loops: CDR1 SGHAT, CDR2 FQNNGV.